This record looks at one T cell receptor beta chain sequence and its context. Method: immunoSEQ multiplex PCR; TCRdb's copy keeps in-frame clones and lacks some. The sample holds 49,000 or so clones; around 77% are singletons and the top ten take approximately 8.8%. The ends were cut back, 6 bases at V and 14 bases at J, with 17 bases in the middle. CDR3 length: 12 amino acids. Germline CDR1 and CDR2: MNHNS and SASEGT. This entry belongs to a study of radiotherapy plus CTLA-4 blockade in lung cancer. The sequence was collected from a human donor with non-small cell lung cancer who had stable disease on radiotherapy plus ipilimumab. This sequence joins TRBV6-1 and TRBJ2-1; D is unresolved. The material sequenced was peripheral blood, taken from a patient treated with radiotherapy plus ipilimumab. This CDR3 is CASSTLTEREFF. The DNA for the CDR3 is TGTGCCAGCAGCACCCTAACGGAAAGAGAGTTCTTC.